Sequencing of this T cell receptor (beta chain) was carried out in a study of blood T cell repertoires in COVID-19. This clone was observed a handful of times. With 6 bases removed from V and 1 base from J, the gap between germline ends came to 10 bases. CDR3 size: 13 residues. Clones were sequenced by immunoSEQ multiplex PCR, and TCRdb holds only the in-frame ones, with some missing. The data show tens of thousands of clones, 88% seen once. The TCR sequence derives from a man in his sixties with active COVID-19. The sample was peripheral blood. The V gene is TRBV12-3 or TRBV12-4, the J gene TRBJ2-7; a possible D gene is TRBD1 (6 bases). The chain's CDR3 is CASSRQVSYEQYF. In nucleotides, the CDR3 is TGTGCCAGCAGCAGACAGGTATCCTACGAGCAGTACTTC.